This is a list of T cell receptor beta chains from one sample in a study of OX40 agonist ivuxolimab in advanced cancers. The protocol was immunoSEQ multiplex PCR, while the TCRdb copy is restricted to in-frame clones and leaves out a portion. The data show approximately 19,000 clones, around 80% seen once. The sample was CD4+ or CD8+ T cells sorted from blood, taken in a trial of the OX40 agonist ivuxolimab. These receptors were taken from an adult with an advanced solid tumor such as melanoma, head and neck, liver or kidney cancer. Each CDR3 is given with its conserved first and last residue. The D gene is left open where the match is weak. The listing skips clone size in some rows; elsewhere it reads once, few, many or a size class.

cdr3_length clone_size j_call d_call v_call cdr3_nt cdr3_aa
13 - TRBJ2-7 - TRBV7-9 TGTGCCAGCAGCTTCAGGTTGTCCCCCGAGCAGTACTTC CASSFRLSPEQYF
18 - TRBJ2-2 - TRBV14 TGTGCCAGCAGCCAAAGAGCAGGGTTAGTACTTGACACCGGGGAGCTGTTTTTT CASSQRAGLVLDTGELFF
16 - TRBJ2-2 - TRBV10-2 TGCGCCAGCAGGAGCTGGGCAGGGGAAGACACCGGGGAGCTGTTTTTT CASRSWAGEDTGELFF
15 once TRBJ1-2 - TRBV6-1 TGTGCCAGCAGTGAAGCGCCAGGGCAGATATATGGCTACACCTTC CASSEAPGQIYGYTF
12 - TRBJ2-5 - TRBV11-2 TGTGCCAGCAGCTTAGTAGGAAAGACCCAGTACTTC CASSLVGKTQYF
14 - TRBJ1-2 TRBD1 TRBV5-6 TGTGCCAGCAGCTTTCAGGGGGCAGACTATGGCTACACCTTC CASSFQGADYGYTF
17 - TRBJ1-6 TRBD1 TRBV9 TGTGCCAGCAGCGTATCAGGGGGGTTGGTTGGTAATTCACCCCTCCACTTT CASSVSGGLVGNSPLHF
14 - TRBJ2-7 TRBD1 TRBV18 TGTGCCAGCTCACCCCGGACAGGGACGAGCGAGCAGTACTTC CASSPRTGTSEQYF
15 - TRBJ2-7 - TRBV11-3 TGTGCCAGCAGCTCGGTTTGGCAGGGTACGGGAGAGCAGTACTTC CASSSVWQGTGEQYF
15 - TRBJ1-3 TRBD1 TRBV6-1 TGTGCCAGCAGTAAAGGAAGGGACAGCGGAAACACCATATATTTT CASSKGRDSGNTIYF
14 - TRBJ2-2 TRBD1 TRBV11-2 TGTGCCAGCAGCTCGGGACAGGGGGCCTGGGAGCTGTTTTTT CASSSGQGAWELFF
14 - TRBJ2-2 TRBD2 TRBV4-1 TGCGCCAGCAGCCGGGAGGGGAACACCGGGGAGCTGTTTTTT CASSREGNTGELFF
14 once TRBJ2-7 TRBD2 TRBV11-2 TGTGCCAGCAGCTTGGAGCGGGGGAAGGACGAGCAGTACTTC CASSLERGKDEQYF
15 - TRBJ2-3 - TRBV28 TGTGCCAGCAGTCAGGGACGGACCTTCACAGATACGCAGTATTTT CASSQGRTFTDTQYF
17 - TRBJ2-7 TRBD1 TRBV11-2 TGTGCCAGCAGCCACATTCAGACAGGGGGCAGCTCCTACGAGCAGTACTTC CASSHIQTGGSSYEQYF
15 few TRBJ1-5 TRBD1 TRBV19 TGTGCTAGTAAGGAGGGACAGGGAAGCAATCAGCCCCAGCATTTT CASKEGQGSNQPQHF
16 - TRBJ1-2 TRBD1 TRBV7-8 TGTGCCAGCAGCTCGCGAGACAGGGCGGTTGGCTATGGCTACACCTTC CASSSRDRAVGYGYTF
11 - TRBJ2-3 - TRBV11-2 TGTGCCAGCAGCTCCGGAAATACGCAGTATTTT CASSSGNTQYF
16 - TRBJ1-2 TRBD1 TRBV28 TGTGCCAGCAGTGACAGGGGGCGCAGGGCTAACTATGGCTACACCTTC CASSDRGRRANYGYTF
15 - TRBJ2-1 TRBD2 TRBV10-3 TGTGCCTCAAACTTTGGACTAGCGGGAGTAGGCGAGCAGTTCTTC CASNFGLAGVGEQFF
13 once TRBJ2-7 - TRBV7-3 TGTGCCAGCAGCTACGGGAACGAGTACGAGCAGTACTTC CASSYGNEYEQYF
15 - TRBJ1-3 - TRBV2 TGTGCCAGCAGTGAAAACAGGCGCTCTGGAAACACCATATATTTT CASSENRRSGNTIYF
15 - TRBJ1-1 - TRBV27 TGTGCCAGCAGTTTAGATCCCGGGTATGGCACTGAAGCTTTCTTT CASSLDPGYGTEAFF
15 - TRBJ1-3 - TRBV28 TGTGCCAGCAGTCGGACCAGGGGCTTAGGAAACACCATATATTTT CASSRTRGLGNTIYF
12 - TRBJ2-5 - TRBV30 TGTGCCTGGGGAACCTGGGGAGAGACCCAGTACTTC CAWGTWGETQYF
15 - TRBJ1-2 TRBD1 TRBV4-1 TGCGCCAGCAGCCTAGGGACAGAAGGAAACTATGGCTACACCTTC CASSLGTEGNYGYTF
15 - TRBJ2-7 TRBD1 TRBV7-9 TGTGCCAGCAGCCTTGGGGTCGGGACAGGGGACGAGCAGTACTTC CASSLGVGTGDEQYF
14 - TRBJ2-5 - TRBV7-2 TGTGCCAGCAGCTCACACAGGACTGAAGAGACCCAGTACTTC CASSSHRTEETQYF
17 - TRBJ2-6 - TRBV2 TGTGCCAGCTTCGGGGGTTTGTATGGATCTGGGGCCAACGTCCTGACTTTC CASFGGLYGSGANVLTF
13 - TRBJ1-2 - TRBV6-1 TGTGCCAGCAGGGGGGGCAGGGAGAATGGCTACACCTTC CASRGGRENGYTF
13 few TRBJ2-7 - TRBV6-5 TGTGCCTGCGGGGCAAGTCTCTCCTACGAGCAGTACTTC CACGASLSYEQYF
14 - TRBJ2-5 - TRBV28 TGTGCCAGTCTTCAATCCGGGGGGCGCGAGACCCAGTACTTC CASLQSGGRETQYF
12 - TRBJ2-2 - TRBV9 TGTGCCAGCAGCGTAGGTTACGGGGAGCTGTTTTTT CASSVGYGELFF
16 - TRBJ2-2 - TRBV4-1 TGCGCCAGCAGCCCTCGGGGGGCAGGGGACACCGGGGAGCTGTTTTTT CASSPRGAGDTGELFF
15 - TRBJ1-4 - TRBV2 TGTGCCAGCGCGAGGGACCCAGCAACTAATGAAAAACTGTTTTTT CASARDPATNEKLFF
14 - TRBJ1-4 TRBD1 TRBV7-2 TGTGCCAGCAGCGCGGACAGGCGAAGTGAAAAACTGTTTTTT CASSADRRSEKLFF
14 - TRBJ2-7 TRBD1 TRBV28 TGTGCCAGCAGTCCCGGGGACAGGGGGGACGAGCAGTACTTC CASSPGDRGDEQYF
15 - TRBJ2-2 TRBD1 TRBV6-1 TGTGCCAGCAGAAGACAGGGGACGAACACCGGGGAGCTGTTTTTT CASRRQGTNTGELFF